One T cell receptor beta chain is described in this entry. The sample originates from a study of T-cell reconstitution after alpha-beta-depleted transplantation in children. This sample's TCRbeta library carried unique molecular identifier barcodes. A single record per CDR3 protein comes from TCRdb applying MiXCR to the PCR reads. The table shows approximately 400,000 distinct CDR3 sequences, with about 11% occurring only once. V lost 3 bases, J lost 2 bases, and 5 bases stayed unmatched. The CDR3 runs 15 residues. Per germline, CDR1 SGHVS and CDR2 FQNEAQ. This chain connects TRBV7-8 to TRBJ2-7; 9 nucleotides match TRBD2. The sequenced sample was PBMCs from the stem cell graft donor, obtained from the stem cell graft. The receptor comes from a human donor who donated a stem cell graft to a child with acute myeloid leukemia. CDR3 in DNA: TGTGCCAGCAGCTTCGGACTAGCGCCCACCTACGAGCAGTACTTC. This translates into CASSFGLAPTYEQYF.